This T cell receptor (beta chain) was identified during a study of monozygotic twins with inflammatory bowel disease. Eight cDNA synthesis reactions were run for every sample. TCRdb re-called the 5' RACE reads; every CDR3 protein appears as one record, without DNA. The repertoire table contains around 97,000 distinct CDR3 sequences. This CDR3 region has 16 residues. Study findings and constraints: Repertoire similarity matched across concordant and discordant twins, perhaps owing to limited power.

For this clonotype: Its target is unknown.

This sequence joins TRBV12-3 or TRBV12-4 and TRBJ1-1; lacking DNA, the TRBD1 call made by TCRdb goes unchecked. The sequenced material came from blood. The source of this sequence is a human donor with ulcerative colitis or Crohn's disease, or a healthy co-twin of an affected twin (not recorded which). The CDR3 protein is CASSGKGAIVVGEAFF.